A single sample gave rise to the 30 T cell receptor beta chains below, sequenced in a study of regulatory T cells in long-lasting Graves disease (dated by TCRdb to the early 2020s). Sample time point, as interpreted from the label and publication: newly diagnosed GD, antithyroid drugs for less than 3 months. For both TCR sequencing and RNA sequencing, RNA was extracted from PBMCs using TRIzol. The library was produced with multiplex PCR. Sequenced using an Illumina HiSeq 4000. To build TCR beta libraries, CDR3 regions were amplified by Arm-PCR using iRepertoire HTBI primers. Using fastp at Q25 and MiXCR, TCRdb reprocessed the public reads and kept productive beta chains. CDR3 protein sequences are deduplicated, and each keeps its most common genes and DNA. The sample table shows around 450,000 distinct CDR3 sequences, and 14% to 15% are seen once. The ten largest make up around 15% of the sample. The same sample was also studied in work on T cells in Graves' hyperthyroidism and ophthalmopathy.

The sequencing here drew on peripheral blood mononuclear cells (PBMCs), taken at new diagnosis, from a patient treated with antithyroid drugs. The source is a woman in her thirties with Graves disease. Donor details come from another sample of the same person, matched by shared clones.

The CDR3 coding sequence is TGTGCCAGCACTTATAGGGGTAGCGCGAAATACAATGAGCAGTTCTTC. Translation gives CASTYRGSAKYNEQFF. J is TRBJ2-1 and V is TRBV13; perhaps D is TRBD1 or TRBD2 (5 bases each). Looked up from germline, CDR1 is PRHDT and CDR2 is FYEKMQ (reference sequence). Trimming removed 7 bases from V and 4 bases from J, with 20 bases in between. The CDR3 spans 16 residues.

The chain uses TRBV28 and TRBJ2-1, with TRBD2 identical over 13 bases. The V segment lost 4 bases and the J segment 8 bases; nucleotides outside the gene matches: 5. Germline CDR1 and CDR2: MDHEN and SYDVKM. This CDR3 comprises 15 residues. This chain's CDR3 is CASSSLGTSGDEQFF. CDR3 bases: TGTGCCAGCAGTTCACTTGGGACTAGCGGGGATGAGCAGTTCTTC.

This clonotype was seen more than once but under ten times. V usage is TRBV12-3 or TRBV12-4 and J usage is TRBJ2-2; 14 bases are a match to TRBD2. This CDR3 comprises 15 residues. J gave up 7 bases and V 5 bases, and 3 bases lay outside the gene matches. The CDR3 DNA reads as TGTGCCAGCAGTGTGGGACTAGCGGGAGTCGGGGAGCTGTTTTTT. As protein: CASSVGLAGVGELFF.

The sample holds many counts of this clonotype. The chain combines TRBV6-1 with TRBJ2-7, with D unresolved. Germline V CDR1 and CDR2: MNHNS, SASEGT. This CDR3 has 13 amino acids. V dropped 1 base and J dropped 4 bases, with 8 bases sitting between them. For the CDR3, the DNA is TGTGCCAGCAGTGAAGGAGTTCGATACGAGCAGTACTTC. Translation gives CASSEGVRYEQYF.

In this sample, this clonotype turned up many times. The genes are TRBV24-1 and TRBJ2-1, with 11 positions matching TRBD2. Trimming at V came to 2 bases and at J to 7 bases, leaving 12 bases not matched to a gene. The CDR3 length is 18 residues. Germline assignment: CDR1 KGHDR and CDR2 SFDVKD. CDR3 residues: CATSDSTTSGSRLNEQFF. CDR3 nucleotide sequence: TGTGCCACCAGTGATTCCACTACTAGCGGGAGCCGCCTTAATGAGCAGTTCTTC.

This clonotype was observed many times. This chain joins TRBV12-3 or TRBV12-4 and TRBJ2-2; TRBD2 agrees at 13 bases. CDR3 size: 19 residues. The V segment lost 3 bases and the J segment 2 bases; nucleotides outside the gene matches: 9. The CDR3 sequence: CASSFWRSGLAGNTGELFF. The CDR3 DNA sequence: TGTGCCAGCAGTTTTTGGAGATCGGGACTAGCGGGAAACACCGGGGAGCTGTTTTTT.

This clonotype was counted many times. V usage is TRBV11-2 and J usage is TRBJ2-5; D gene ambiguous. V gave up 8 bases and J gave up 3 bases, with 13 bases separating them. The CDR3 contains 13 residues. CDR1 and CDR2 from the germline V gene are SGHAT and FQNNGV. In DNA form, the CDR3 reads TGTGCCAGCCAGGCCCCTATTGAAGAGACCCAGTACTTC. It translates to CASQAPIEETQYF.

This clonotype was recorded a few times. The junction does not match germline at one end; this may be a read error. The genes are TRBV12-3 or TRBV12-4 and TRBJ2-1, with 7 bases that match TRBD1. The CDR3 totals 14 residues. CDR3 DNA: TGTGCCAGCCTTCGAGGGGGCTCCTACAATGAGCAGTCCTTC. Translation gives CASLRGGSYNEQSF.

This clonotype occurred many times. This chain connects TRBV24-1 to TRBJ1-5; no definite D call. The germline V gene has CDR1 KGHDR and CDR2 SFDVKD. This CDR3 region has 15 residues. The V end was cut by 1 base, the J end by 7 bases, with 13 bases between. CDR3 amino acids: CATSDFVGNGQPQHF. CDR3 DNA sequence: TGTGCCACCAGTGATTTTGTCGGGAACGGACAGCCCCAGCATTTT.

This clonotype was observed at least ten times. The chain joins TRBV18 to TRBJ2-7, with TRBD2 identical over 9 bases. Unmatched junction bases numbered 7, after V lost 0 bases and J lost 4 bases. Germline values: CDR1 KGHSH, CDR2 LQKENI. The CDR3 has 16 amino acids. The CDR3 loop reads CASSPPRRLAEYEQYF. For the CDR3, the DNA is TGTGCCAGCTCACCACCGCGCAGACTAGCGGAATACGAGCAGTACTTC.

The chain is built from TRBV19 and TRBJ2-2; 12 positions match TRBD2. The junction had 13 bases not matched to a gene; V was cut back by 7 bases and J by 7 bases. This CDR3 region has 17 residues. Germline CDR1 and CDR2: LNHDA and SQIVND (reference sequence). CDR3 bases: TGTGCCAGTATCCAACTAGCGGGAGGCGGTACGTTCGGGGAGCTGTTTTTT. It encodes CASIQLAGGGTFGELFF.

This clonotype was seen many times. The V and J genes are TRBV3-1 and TRBJ2-1; D uncertain. Germline CDR1 is LGHDT and CDR2 is YNNKEL (reference sequence). V lost 6 bases to trimming and J lost 1 base, with 22 bases between them. This CDR3 comprises 18 residues. CDR3 amino acids: CASSEPYEWAGSYNEQFF. DNA of the CDR3: TGTGCCAGCAGTGAACCATATGAATGGGCAGGATCCTACAATGAGCAGTTCTTC.

This chain uses TRBV6-2 or TRBV6-3 with TRBJ2-7; the D gene is possibly TRBD2 (5 bases). Trimming pared 2 bases from V and 6 bases from J, leaving 11 bases between. The CDR3 covers 13 residues. Germline CDR1 reads MNHEY; CDR2 reads SVGEGT. Here the CDR3 reads CASSYPGSAEQYF. The CDR3 DNA reads TGTGCCAGCAGTTACCCGGGGTCCGCCGAGCAGTACTTC.

There are many counts of this clonotype. The V gene is TRBV7-2, the J gene TRBJ2-5, with 10 bases that match TRBD2. Per germline, CDR1 SGHTA and CDR2 FQGNSA. J gave up 4 bases and V 3 bases, and 5 bases lay outside the gene matches. The CDR3 contains 15 residues. The CDR3 DNA is TGTGCCAGCAGCTTTTCTAGCGGGGGAGGAGAGACCCAGTACTTC. Its protein is CASSFSSGGGETQYF.

V gene TRBV10-3 combines with J gene TRBJ1-5; D gene unclear. The CDR3 runs to 13 residues. Per the germline V gene, CDR1 is ENHRY and CDR2 is SYGVKD. V was cut by 8 bases and J by 3 bases, with 11 bases left in between. Here the CDR3 DNA reads TGTGCCATCGCCAGGTCCAACAATCAGCCCCAGCATTTT. It is translated as CAIARSNNQPQHF.

This clonotype was counted at least ten times. This chain joins TRBV2 and TRBJ2-1; 9 nucleotides line up with TRBD1. CDR3 length equals 15 residues. Germline CDR1 SNHLY, CDR2 FYNNEI. V lost 7 bases to trimming and J lost 2 bases; unmatched junction nucleotides: 6. The CDR3 loop reads CASMGGQGPYNEQFF. DNA for the CDR3: TGTGCCAGCATGGGGGGACAGGGCCCCTACAATGAGCAGTTCTTC.

With respect to this clonotype: This may stem from a read error, because a much larger clone lies one nucleotide away. The chain couples TRBV6-2 or TRBV6-3 to TRBJ2-1; TRBD1 or TRBD2 may be the D gene (5 bases each). Trimming cost V 0 bases and J 10 bases, with 19 bases left between them. Germline assignment: CDR1 MNHEY and CDR2 SVGEGT. This CDR3 spans 16 amino acids. This chain's CDR3 is CASSYSIGTNSYEQFF. The CDR3 nucleotides are TGTGCCAGCAGTTACTCGATTGGGACGAACTCCTACGAGCAGTTCTTC.

The rearrangement uses TRBV12-3 or TRBV12-4 and TRBJ1-5, with 8 positions matching TRBD1. Trimming removed 8 bases from V and 6 bases from J; junction bases left unmatched: 9. The CDR3 has 14 residues. The CDR3 sequence is CASGTGDSGQPQHF. Written as DNA, the CDR3 is TGTGCCAGCGGGACAGGAGATTCCGGTCAGCCCCAGCATTTT.

The chain couples TRBV5-6 to TRBJ1-3; D call uncertain. The V gene lost 3 bases and the J gene lost 1 base, with 8 bases spanning the gap. The CDR3 length is 14 residues. CDR1 is SGHDT and CDR2 is YYEEEE in the germline V gene. CDR3 amino acids: CASSWGQSGNTIYF. The CDR3 DNA follows: TGTGCCAGCAGCTGGGGTCAATCTGGAAACACCATATATTTT.

The V gene is TRBV2, the J gene TRBJ2-1, with TRBD1 as a possible D gene (6 bases). Germline assignment: CDR1 SNHLY and CDR2 FYNNEI. The CDR3 has 16 amino acids. V shed 11 bases and J shed 4 bases, with 24 bases lying between them. Here the CDR3 DNA reads TGTGCCGGCATGGGGGCCGGGGCCAGCCCATACAATGAGCAGTTCTTC. Encoded protein: CAGMGAGASPYNEQFF. The variable domain in full, with the rest retrieved from reference TRBV2 and TRBJ2-1, is EPEVTQTPSHQVTQMGQEVILRCVPISNHLYFYWYRQILGQKVEFLVSFYNNEISEKSEIFDDQFSVERPDGSNFTLKIRSTKLEDSAMYFCAGMGAGASPYNEQFFGPGTRLTVL.

In regard to this clonotype: Being one base from a much bigger clone, this may be a read error. V is TRBV6-1 and J is TRBJ2-1; TRBD2 matches 11 bases. This CDR3 is 14 amino acids long. The trim removed 5 bases at V and 13 bases at J, leaving 10 bases unmatched. Looked up from germline, CDR1 is MNHNS and CDR2 is SASEGT. CDR3 in DNA: TGTGCCAGCAGTTTAACTAGCGGGAGCGAGACCCAGTTCTTC. Amino acids: CASSLTSGSETQFF.

This clonotype was counted many times. The chain recombines TRBV27 with TRBJ1-5, with D possibly matching TRBD1 (5 bases). The CDR3 is made up of 13 amino acids. CDR1 is MNHEY and CDR2 is SMNVEV in the germline V gene (reference sequence). Trimming shortened V by 3 bases and J by 9 bases, and 12 bases separated the two germline ends. In nucleotides, the CDR3 is TGTGCCAGCAGTTTGGGGGTGGTAGGGCCCCAGCATTTT. This translates into CASSLGVVGPQHF.

V is TRBV4-1 and J is TRBJ2-1; 7 bases agree with TRBD2. The CDR3 extends over 17 amino acids. The V segment lost 0 bases and the J segment 9 bases; nucleotides outside the gene matches: 14. Germline lookup yields CDR1 MGHRA and CDR2 YSYEKL. The CDR3 sequence: CASSQDSAGPPYSEQFF. For the CDR3, the DNA is TGCGCCAGCAGCCAAGATTCAGCGGGACCCCCTTACTCTGAGCAGTTCTTC.

The table lists this clonotype with many counts. V usage is TRBV29-1 and J usage is TRBJ2-1; D possibly uses TRBD1 or TRBD2 (5 bases each). Trimming stripped 0 bases from V and 14 bases from J, with 32 bases between. CDR1 is SQVTM and CDR2 is ANQGSEA in the germline V gene. CDR3 length: 18 amino acids. The CDR3 DNA sequence: TGCAGCGTTGAAGACCCCCGGCCAGCTCCGGGACCCTTGAAGGGGAAGTTCTTC. Protein: CSVEDPRPAPGPLKGKFF.

This clonotype turned up a few times. The chain couples TRBV20-1 to TRBJ1-5, with D possibly being TRBD1 (5 bases). The V end lost 1 base, the J end lost 6 bases, and 16 bases lay between the germline ends. The CDR3 consists of 15 residues. From germline, CDR1 is DFQATT and CDR2 SNEGSKA (reference sequence). The CDR3 DNA follows: TGCAGTGCTAGAGTTAAGGGTTCAGACAGTCAGCCCCAGCATTTT. It specifies CSARVKGSDSQPQHF.

This clonotype was recorded many times. The chain carries TRBV12-3 or TRBV12-4 and TRBJ2-1, with D possibly TRBD1 on 5 matching bases. The CDR3 loop spans 15 amino acids. V was cut by 6 bases and J by 0 bases, with 12 bases left in between. The CDR3 protein is CASSLLRGSYNEQFF. CDR3 coding DNA: TGTGCCAGCAGCCTCCTTAGGGGCTCCTACAATGAGCAGTTCTTC.

There are many counts of this clonotype. Sequence at one end of the junction differs from germline and may be a read error. The rearrangement uses TRBV6-5 and TRBJ1-1; 7 nucleotides align to TRBD1. In germline, CDR1 is MNHEY, CDR2 SVGAGI. There are 14 residues in the CDR3. The CDR3 sequence is CASRYYRGVSEAFF. For the CDR3, the DNA is TGTGCCAGCAGATACTACAGGGGAGTGAGTGAAGCTTTCTTT.

As concerns this clonotype: A read error may explain this, as a much larger clone is one base away. This chain joins TRBV11-1 and TRBJ2-3; 11 bases align to TRBD2. This CDR3 is built from 17 residues. The V gene's germline CDR1 is SGHAT and CDR2 FQDESV (reference sequence). The CDR3 sequence: CAGSLALAGVGTDTQYF. In DNA, the CDR3 is TGTGCCGGCAGCTTAGCACTAGCGGGAGTTGGGACAGATACGCAGTATTTT.

This clonotype was observed many times. This chain joins TRBV28 and TRBJ1-2, with TRBD1 as a possible D gene (6 bases). Germline CDR1 reads MDHEN; CDR2 reads SYDVKM. The CDR3 covers 15 residues. V shed 6 bases and J shed 0 bases, with 14 bases lying between them. The CDR3 spells CASRYKTGANYGYTF. In DNA, the CDR3 is TGTGCCAGCAGGTACAAGACAGGAGCTAACTATGGCTACACCTTC.

This clonotype was picked up many times. The chain links TRBV12-3 or TRBV12-4 to TRBJ2-5; D is possibly TRBD1 (5 bases). Trimming removed 3 bases from V and 2 bases from J, with 10 bases in between. The CDR3 is 14 residues long. CDR3 in amino acids: CASSLGQLQETQYF. In DNA, the CDR3 is TGTGCCAGCAGTTTGGGGCAGTTACAAGAGACCCAGTACTTC.